These 3 T cell receptor beta chains originate from one sample sequenced in a study of blood T cell repertoires in COVID-19 (dated by TCRdb to the early 2020s). The library relied on the immunoSEQ multiplex PCR assay. TCRdb mirrors the immuneACCESS table, restricted to in-frame sequences. Some clones are absent from its copies; in checked studies, under half trace to an unresolved V gene, and the reason for the others is unknown. Here the sample has about 130,000 clones; 90% occur a single time. The ten biggest clones cover around 3.6% of the sample. The sequencing input was peripheral blood. Receptors originate from a man in his fifties with active COVID-19.

This clone was detected a few times. This chain links TRBV15 with TRBJ2-1; D is unclear. The CDR3 is 13 amino acids. Germline lookup yields CDR1 LNHNV and CDR2 YYDKDF (reference sequence). V lost 0 bases and J 9 bases, leaving 9 bases between the germline ends. The CDR3 DNA is TGTGCCACCAGCAGAGATCCTGTCAGTGAGCAGTTCTTC. This gives the protein CATSRDPVSEQFF.

This rearrangement joins TRBV18 to TRBJ2-3; D is undetermined. This CDR3 is built from 15 residues. Germline CDR1 is KGHSH and CDR2 is LQKENI. Between the trimmed V and J ends, which lost 2 bases and 2 bases, there was a span of 11 bases. CDR3 protein: CASSPAAMNTDTQYF. CDR3 in DNA: TGTGCCAGCTCACCAGCCGCGATGAACACAGATACGCAGTATTTT.

The gene calls are TRBV6-5 and TRBJ1-1; perhaps TRBD1 as D (5 bases). The length of the CDR3 is 14 residues. CDR1 is MNHEY, CDR2 SVGAGI, per germline. Trimming removed 6 bases at V and 1 base at J, with 12 bases between. The CDR3 region has the DNA TGTGCCAGCAGCCCCGACAGCCGGAACACTGAAGCTTTCTTT. This gives the protein CASSPDSRNTEAFF.